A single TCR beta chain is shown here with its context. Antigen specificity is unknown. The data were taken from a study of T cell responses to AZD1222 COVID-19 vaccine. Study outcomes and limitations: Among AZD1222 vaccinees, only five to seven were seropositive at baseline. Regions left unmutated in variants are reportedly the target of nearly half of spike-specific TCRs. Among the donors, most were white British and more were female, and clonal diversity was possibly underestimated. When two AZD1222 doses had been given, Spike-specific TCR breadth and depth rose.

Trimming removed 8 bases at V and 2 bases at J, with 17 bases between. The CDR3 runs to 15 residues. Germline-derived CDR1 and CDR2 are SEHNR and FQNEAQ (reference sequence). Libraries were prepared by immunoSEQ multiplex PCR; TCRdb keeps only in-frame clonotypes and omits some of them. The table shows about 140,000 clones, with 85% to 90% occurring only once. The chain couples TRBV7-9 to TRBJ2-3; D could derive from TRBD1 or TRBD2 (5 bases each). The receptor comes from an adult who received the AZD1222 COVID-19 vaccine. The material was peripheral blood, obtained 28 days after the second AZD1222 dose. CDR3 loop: CASSGWGTITDTQYF. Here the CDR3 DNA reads TGTGCCAGCTCAGGGTGGGGGACGATCACAGATACGCAGTATTTT.